Given below is one T cell receptor beta chain in context. No antigen is known for it. Included hyperthyroidism patients were aged 18 to 65 and newly diagnosed (under 2 months' duration). Patients were excluded if they had other autoimmune diseases or uncontrolled infections, and likewise if pregnancy or lactation applied. Investigators amplified TCR beta CDR3 regions from RNA transcripts. First-round RT-PCR with HTBI primers preceded a second-round multiplex PCR. TCRdb reprocessed the multiplex PCR reads via MiXCR and lists one record per CDR3 protein. The sample includes over a million distinct CDR3 sequences, roughly 35% of them seen just once. This sample stems from a study of Graves' ophthalmopathy and Graves' hyperthyroidism. Points from the study as a whole: In separating ophthalmopathy from stable hyperthyroidism, a 13-signature model achieved roughly 90% sensitivity and 75% to 84% specificity. Most expanded clonotypes from thyroid (those above 0.001 frequency) were also found in blood.

Germline CDR1 and CDR2: ENHRY and SYGVKD. Trimming left V 6 bases short and J 7 bases short, with 12 bases between. The CDR3 length is 12 residues. The sequence was collected from an adult man with Graves' hyperthyroidism. V and J are TRBV10-3 and TRBJ1-2, with D hard to call. Sequencing was carried out using peripheral blood or thyroid tissue (not recorded which). The CDR3 DNA reads TGTGCCATCAGCGACTCAGGAGCTGGCTACACCTTC. This sequence encodes CAISDSGAGYTF.